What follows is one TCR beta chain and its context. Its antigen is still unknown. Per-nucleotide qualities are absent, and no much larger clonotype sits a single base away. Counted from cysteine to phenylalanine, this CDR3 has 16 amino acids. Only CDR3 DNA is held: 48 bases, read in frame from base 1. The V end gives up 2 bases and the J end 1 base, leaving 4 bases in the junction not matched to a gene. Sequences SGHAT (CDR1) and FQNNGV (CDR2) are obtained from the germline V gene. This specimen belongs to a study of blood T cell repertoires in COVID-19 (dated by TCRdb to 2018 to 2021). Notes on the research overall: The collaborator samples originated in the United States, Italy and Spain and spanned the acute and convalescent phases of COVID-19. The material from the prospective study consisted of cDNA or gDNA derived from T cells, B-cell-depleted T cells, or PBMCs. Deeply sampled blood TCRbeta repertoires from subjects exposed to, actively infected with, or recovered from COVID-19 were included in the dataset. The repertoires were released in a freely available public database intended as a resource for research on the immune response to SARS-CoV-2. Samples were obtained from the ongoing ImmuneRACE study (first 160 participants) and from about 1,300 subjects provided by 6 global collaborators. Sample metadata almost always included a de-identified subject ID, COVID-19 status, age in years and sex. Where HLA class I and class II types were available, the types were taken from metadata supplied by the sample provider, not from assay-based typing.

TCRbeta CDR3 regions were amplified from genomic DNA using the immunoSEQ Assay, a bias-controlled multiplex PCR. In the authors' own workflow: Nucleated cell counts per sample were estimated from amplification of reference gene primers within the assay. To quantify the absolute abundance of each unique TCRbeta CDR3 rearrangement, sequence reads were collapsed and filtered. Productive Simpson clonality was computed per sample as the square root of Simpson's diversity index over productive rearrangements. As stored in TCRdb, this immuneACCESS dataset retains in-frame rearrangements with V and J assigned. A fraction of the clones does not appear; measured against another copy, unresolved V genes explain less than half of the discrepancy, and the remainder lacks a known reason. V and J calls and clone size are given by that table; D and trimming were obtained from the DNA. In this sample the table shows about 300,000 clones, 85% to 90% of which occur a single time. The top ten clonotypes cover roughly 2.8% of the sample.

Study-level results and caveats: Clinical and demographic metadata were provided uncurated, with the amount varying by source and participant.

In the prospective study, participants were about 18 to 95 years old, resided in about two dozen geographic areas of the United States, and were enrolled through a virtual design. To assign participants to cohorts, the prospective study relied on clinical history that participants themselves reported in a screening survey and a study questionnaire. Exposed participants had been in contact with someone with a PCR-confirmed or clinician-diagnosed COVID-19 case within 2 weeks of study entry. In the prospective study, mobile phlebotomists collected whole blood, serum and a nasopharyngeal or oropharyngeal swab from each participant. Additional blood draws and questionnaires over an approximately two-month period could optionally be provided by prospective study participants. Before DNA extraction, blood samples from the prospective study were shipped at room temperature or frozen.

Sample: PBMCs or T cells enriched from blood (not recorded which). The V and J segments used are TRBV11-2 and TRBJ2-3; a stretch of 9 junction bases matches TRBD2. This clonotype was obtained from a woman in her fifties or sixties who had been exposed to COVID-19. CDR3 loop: CASSLFRTSGTDTQYF. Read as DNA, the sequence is TGTGCCAGCAGCTTATTCAGGACTAGCGGCACAGATACGCAGTATTTT.